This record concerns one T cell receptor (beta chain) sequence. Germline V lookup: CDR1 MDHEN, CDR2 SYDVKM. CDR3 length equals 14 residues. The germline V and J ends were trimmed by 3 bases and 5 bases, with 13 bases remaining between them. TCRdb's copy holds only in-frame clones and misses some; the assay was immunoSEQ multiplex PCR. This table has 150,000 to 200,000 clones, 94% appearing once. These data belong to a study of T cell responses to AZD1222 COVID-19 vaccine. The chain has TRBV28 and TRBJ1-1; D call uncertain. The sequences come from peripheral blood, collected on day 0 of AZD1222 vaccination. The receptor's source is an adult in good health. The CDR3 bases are TGTGCCAGCAGTTTTGCCAATCTAGGGACTGAAGCTTTCTTT. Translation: CASSFANLGTEAFF.